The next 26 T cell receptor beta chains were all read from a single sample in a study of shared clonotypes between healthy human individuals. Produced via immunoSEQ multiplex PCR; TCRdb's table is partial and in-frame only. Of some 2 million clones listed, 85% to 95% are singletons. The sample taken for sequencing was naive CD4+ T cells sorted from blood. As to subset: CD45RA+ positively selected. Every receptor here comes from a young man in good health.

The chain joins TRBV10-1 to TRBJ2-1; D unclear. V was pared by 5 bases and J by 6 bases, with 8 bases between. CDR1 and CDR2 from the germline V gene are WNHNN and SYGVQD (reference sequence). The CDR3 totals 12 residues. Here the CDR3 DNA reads TGCGCCAGCAGTTTCAAAGCCAATGAGCAGTTCTTC. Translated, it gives CASSFKANEQFF.

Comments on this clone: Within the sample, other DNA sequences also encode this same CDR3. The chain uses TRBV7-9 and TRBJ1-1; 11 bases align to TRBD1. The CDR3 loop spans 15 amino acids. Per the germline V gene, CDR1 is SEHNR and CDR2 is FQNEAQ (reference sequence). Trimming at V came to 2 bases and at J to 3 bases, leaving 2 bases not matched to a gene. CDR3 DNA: TGTGCCAGCAGCTTAAGGGGACAGGGGGACACTGAAGCTTTCTTT. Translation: CASSLRGQGDTEAFF. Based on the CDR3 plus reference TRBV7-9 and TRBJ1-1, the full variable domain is DTGVSQNPRHKITKRGQNVTFRCDPISEHNRLYWYRQTLGQGPEFLTYFQNEAQLEKSRLLSDRFSAERPKGSFSTLEIQRTEQGDSAMYLCASSLRGQGDTEAFFGQGTRLTVV.

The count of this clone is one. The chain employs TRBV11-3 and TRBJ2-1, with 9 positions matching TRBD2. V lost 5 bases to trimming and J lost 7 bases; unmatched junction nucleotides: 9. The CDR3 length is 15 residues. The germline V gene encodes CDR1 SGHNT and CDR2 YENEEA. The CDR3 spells CASSPGGLAWNEQFF. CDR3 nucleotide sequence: TGTGCCAGCAGCCCGGGAGGACTAGCGTGGAATGAGCAGTTCTTC.

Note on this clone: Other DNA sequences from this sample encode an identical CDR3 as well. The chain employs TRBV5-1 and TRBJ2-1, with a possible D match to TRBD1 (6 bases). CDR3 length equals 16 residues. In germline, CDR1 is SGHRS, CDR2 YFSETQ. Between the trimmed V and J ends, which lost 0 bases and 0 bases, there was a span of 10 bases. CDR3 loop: CASSLDTGSSYNEQFF. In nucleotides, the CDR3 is TGCGCCAGCAGCTTGGACACAGGGAGCTCCTACAATGAGCAGTTCTTC.

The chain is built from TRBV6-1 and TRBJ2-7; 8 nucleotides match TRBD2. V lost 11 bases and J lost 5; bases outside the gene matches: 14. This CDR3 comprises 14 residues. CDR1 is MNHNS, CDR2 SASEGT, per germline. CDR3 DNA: TGTGCCGGAAGTTCGGGACTAGTTAGCCACGAGCAGTACTTC. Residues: CAGSSGLVSHEQYF.

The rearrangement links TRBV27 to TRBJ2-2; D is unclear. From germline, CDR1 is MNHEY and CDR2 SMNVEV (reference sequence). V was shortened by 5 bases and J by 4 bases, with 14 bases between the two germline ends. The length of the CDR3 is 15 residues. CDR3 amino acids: CASSPRLFGTGELFF. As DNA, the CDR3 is TGTGCCAGCAGTCCGAGATTGTTCGGCACCGGGGAGCTGTTTTTT.

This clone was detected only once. CDR3 in DNA: TGTGCCAGTAGTTACGGGACTTCCTACGAGCAGTACTTC. It specifies CASSYGTSYEQYF. The J gene is TRBJ2-7, the V gene TRBV19; D is possibly TRBD2 (6 bases). Germline assignment: CDR1 LNHDA and CDR2 SQIVND (reference sequence). Trimming left V 5 bases short and J 1 base short, with 9 bases between. The CDR3 length is 13 residues.

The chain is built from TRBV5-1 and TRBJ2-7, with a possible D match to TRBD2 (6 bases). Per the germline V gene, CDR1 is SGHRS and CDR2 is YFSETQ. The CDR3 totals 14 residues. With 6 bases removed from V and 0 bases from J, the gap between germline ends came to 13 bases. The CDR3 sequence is CASTVEGSSYEQYF. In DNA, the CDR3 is TGCGCCAGCACGGTGGAGGGGAGCTCCTACGAGCAGTACTTC. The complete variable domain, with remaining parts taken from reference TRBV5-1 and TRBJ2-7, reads KAGVTQTPRYLIKTRGQQVTLSCSPISGHRSVSWYQQTPGQGLQFLFEYFSETQRNKGNFPGRFSGRQFSNSRSEMNVSTLELGDSALYLCASTVEGSSYEQYFGPGTRLTVT.

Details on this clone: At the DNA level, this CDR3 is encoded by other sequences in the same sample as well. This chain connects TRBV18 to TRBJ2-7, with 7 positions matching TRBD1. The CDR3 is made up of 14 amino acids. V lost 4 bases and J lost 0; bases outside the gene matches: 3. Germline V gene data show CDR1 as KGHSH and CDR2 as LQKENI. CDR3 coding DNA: TGTGCCAGCTCACAACAGGGGAGCTCCTACGAGCAGTACTTC. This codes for CASSQQGSSYEQYF.

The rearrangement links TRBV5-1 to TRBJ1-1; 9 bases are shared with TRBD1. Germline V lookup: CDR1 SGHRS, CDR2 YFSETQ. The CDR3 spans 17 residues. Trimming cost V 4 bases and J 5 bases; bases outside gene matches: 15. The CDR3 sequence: CASSHPGQGPSMTEAFF. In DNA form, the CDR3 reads TGCGCCAGCAGCCACCCGGGACAGGGTCCGTCGATGACTGAAGCTTTCTTT.

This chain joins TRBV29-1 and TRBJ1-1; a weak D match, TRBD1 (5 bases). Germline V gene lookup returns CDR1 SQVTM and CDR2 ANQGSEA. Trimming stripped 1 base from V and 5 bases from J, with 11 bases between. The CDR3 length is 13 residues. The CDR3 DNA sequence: TGCAGCGTTGAAGGGGACGCGGTAACTGAAGCTTTCTTT. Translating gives CSVEGDAVTEAFF.

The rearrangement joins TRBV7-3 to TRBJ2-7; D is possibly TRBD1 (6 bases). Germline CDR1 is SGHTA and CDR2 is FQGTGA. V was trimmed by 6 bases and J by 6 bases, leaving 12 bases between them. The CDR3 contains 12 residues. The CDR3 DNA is TGTGCCAGCAGAGGGACAAACTGCGAGCAGTACTTC. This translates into CASRGTNCEQYF.

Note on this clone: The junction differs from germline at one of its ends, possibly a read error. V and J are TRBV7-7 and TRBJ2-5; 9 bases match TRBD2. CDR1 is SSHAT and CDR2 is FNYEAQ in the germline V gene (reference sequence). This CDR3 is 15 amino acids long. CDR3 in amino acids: CASSPGTSRSETQYF. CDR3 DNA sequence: TGTGCTAGCAGCCCGGGGACTAGCCGTTCAGAGACCCAGTACTTC.

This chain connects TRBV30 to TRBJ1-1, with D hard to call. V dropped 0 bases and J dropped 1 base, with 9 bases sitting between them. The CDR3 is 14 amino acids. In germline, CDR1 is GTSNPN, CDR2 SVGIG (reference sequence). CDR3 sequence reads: CAWSVMLGNTEAFF. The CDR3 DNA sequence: TGTGCCTGGAGTGTAATGCTAGGGAACACTGAAGCTTTCTTT.

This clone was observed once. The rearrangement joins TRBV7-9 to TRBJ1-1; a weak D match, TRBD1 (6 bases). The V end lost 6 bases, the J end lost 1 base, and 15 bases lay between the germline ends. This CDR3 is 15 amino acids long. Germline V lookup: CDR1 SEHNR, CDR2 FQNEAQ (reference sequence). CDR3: CASRPSGQPNTEAFF. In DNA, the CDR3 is TGTGCCAGCAGACCGTCGGGACAACCGAACACTGAAGCTTTCTTT.

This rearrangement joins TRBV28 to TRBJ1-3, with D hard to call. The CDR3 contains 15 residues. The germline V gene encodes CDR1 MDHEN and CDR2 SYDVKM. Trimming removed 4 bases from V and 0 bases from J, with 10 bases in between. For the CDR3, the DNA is TGTGCCAGCAGTTGGGATACGAGCTCTGGAAACACCATATATTTT. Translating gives CASSWDTSSGNTIYF. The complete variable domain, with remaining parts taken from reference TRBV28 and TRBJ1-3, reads DVKVTQSSRYLVKRTGEKVFLECVQDMDHENMFWYRQDPGLGLRLIYFSYDVKMKEKGDIPEGYSVSREKKERFSLILESASTNQTSMYLCASSWDTSSGNTIYFGEGSWLTVV.

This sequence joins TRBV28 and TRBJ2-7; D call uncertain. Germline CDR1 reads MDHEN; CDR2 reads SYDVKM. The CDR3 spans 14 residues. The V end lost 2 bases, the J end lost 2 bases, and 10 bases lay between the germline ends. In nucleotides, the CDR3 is TGTGCCAGCAGTTTAAATCCCGCAGCCTACGAGCAGTACTTC. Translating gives CASSLNPAAYEQYF.

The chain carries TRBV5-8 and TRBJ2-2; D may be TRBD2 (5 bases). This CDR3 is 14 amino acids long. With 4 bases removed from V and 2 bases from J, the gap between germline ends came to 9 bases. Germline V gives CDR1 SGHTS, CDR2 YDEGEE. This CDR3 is CASSRRTNTGELFF. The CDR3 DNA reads TGTGCCAGCAGCCGAAGGACTAACACCGGGGAGCTGTTTTTT.

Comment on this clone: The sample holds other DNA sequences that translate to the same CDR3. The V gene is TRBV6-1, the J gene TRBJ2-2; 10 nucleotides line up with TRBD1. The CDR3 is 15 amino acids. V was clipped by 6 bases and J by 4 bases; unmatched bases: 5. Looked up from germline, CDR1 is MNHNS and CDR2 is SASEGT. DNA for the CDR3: TGTGCCAGCAGGCCGGGACAGGGGAGCACCGGGGAGCTGTTTTTT. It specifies CASRPGQGSTGELFF.

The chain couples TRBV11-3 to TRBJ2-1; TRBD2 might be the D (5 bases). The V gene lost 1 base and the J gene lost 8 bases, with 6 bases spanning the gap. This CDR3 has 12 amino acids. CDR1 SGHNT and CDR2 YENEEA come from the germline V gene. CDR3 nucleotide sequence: TGTGCCAGCAGCTTAGCGAGGGATGAGCAGTTCTTC. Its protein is CASSLARDEQFF.

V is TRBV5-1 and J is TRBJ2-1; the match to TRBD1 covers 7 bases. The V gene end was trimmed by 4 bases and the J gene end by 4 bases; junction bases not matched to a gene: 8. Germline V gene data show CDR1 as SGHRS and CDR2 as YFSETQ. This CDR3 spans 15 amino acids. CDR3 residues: CASSIDGTAYNEQFF. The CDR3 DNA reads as TGCGCCAGCAGCATCGACGGGACAGCTTACAATGAGCAGTTCTTC.

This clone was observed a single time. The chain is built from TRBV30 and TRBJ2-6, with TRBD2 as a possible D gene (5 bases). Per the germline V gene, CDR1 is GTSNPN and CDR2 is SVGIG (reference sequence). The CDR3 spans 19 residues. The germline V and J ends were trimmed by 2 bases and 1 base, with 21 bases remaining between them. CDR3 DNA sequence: TGTGCCTGGAGTATTCGCTTAGCCTCAGAGGGTTCTGGGGCCAACGTCCTGACTTTC. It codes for CAWSIRLASEGSGANVLTF.

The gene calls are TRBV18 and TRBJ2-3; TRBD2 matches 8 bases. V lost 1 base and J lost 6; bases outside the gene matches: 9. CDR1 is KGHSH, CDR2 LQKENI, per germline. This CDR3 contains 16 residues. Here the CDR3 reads CASSPLLAGLGDTQYF. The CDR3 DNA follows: TGTGCCAGCTCACCACTTTTAGCGGGACTCGGGGATACGCAGTATTTT.

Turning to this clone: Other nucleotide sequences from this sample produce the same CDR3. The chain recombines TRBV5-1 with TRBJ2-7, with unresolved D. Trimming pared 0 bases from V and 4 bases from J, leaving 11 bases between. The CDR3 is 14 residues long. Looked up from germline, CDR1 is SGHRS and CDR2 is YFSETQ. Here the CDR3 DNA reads TGCGCCAGCAGCTTGGTAGGTGGTGCATACGAGCAGTACTTC. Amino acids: CASSLVGGAYEQYF.

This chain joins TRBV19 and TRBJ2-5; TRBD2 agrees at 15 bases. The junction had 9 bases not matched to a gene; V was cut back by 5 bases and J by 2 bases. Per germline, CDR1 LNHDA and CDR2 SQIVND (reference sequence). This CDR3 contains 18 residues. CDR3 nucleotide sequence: TGTGCCAGTAGTCCCGGACTAGCGGGAGGGCCGAGGCAAGAGACCCAGTACTTC. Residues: CASSPGLAGGPRQETQYF.

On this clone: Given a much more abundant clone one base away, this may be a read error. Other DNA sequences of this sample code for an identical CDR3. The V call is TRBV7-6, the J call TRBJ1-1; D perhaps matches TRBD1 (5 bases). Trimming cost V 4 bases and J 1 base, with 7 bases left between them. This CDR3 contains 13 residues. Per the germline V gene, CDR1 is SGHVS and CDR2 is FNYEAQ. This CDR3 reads CASSSQENTEAFF. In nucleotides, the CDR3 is TGTGCCAGCAGCTCACAGGAGAACACTGAAGCTTTCTTT.